The next 21 T cell receptor beta chains were all read from a single sample in a study of cytomegalovirus exposure and HLA in healthy donors. It was with 60 Vbeta and 13 Jbeta primers that the PCR ran. The assay was immunoSEQ multiplex PCR, and TCRdb's table has in-frame clones only and misses some. The table shows about 150,000 clones, with about 73% occurring only once. Source material: PBMCs. The receptors were sampled from a woman aged 60 to 75 in good health and CMV-seropositive.

The genes are TRBV5-6 and TRBJ2-5; 7 bases agree with TRBD2. V shed 2 bases and J 1 base; nucleotides not matched to a gene: 8. CDR1 SGHDT and CDR2 YYEEEE come from the germline V gene. This CDR3 is built from 16 residues. The DNA for the CDR3 is TGTGCCAGCAGCTTTTATTCTGGGGGGGTCCAAGAGACCCAGTACTTC. Amino acids: CASSFYSGGVQETQYF.

V gene TRBV15 combines with J gene TRBJ2-3, with TRBD1 matching over 8 bases. This CDR3 has 15 residues. V lost 0 bases and J lost 6; bases outside the gene matches: 5. CDR1 and CDR2 (germline): LNHNV, YYDKDF (reference sequence). Written as DNA, the CDR3 is TGTGCCACCAGCAGAGATCACCAGGGGGCCGATACGCAGTATTTT. It translates to CATSRDHQGADTQYF.

The chain couples TRBV19 to TRBJ1-1; 8 nucleotides agree with TRBD1. The CDR3 runs 14 residues. Germline lookup yields CDR1 LNHDA and CDR2 SQIVND (reference sequence). V was clipped by 5 bases and J by 1 base; unmatched bases: 3. CDR3 amino acids: CASSYRGENTEAFF. The CDR3 DNA reads as TGTGCCAGTAGTTACAGGGGGGAGAACACTGAAGCTTTCTTT.

The genes are TRBV27 and TRBJ1-2; a weak D match, TRBD1 (6 bases). The ends were cut back, 3 bases at V and 0 bases at J, with 11 bases in the middle. Per germline, CDR1 MNHEY and CDR2 SMNVEV (reference sequence). CDR3 length equals 15 residues. CDR3 region: CASSFIGQPNYGYTF. CDR3 bases: TGTGCCAGCAGTTTTATCGGACAGCCTAACTATGGCTACACCTTC.

In its sample, this clone was seen a few times. The rearrangement uses TRBV5-1 and TRBJ1-2; 11 bases agree with TRBD1. CDR1 SGHRS and CDR2 YFSETQ come from the germline V gene. V gave up 4 bases and J gave up 7 bases; unmatched junction bases: 6. This CDR3 is 14 amino acids long. CDR3 coding DNA: TGCGCCAGCAGCCCGGACAGGGGGCTTGGTGGCTACACCTTC. Its translation is CASSPDRGLGGYTF.

The rearrangement uses TRBV25-1 and TRBJ2-7; TRBD2 matches at 9 bases. V was pared by 2 bases and J by 5 bases, with 7 bases of the junction left unmatched. CDR3 length: 15 amino acids. Germline V gives CDR1 MGHDK, CDR2 SYGVNS. The CDR3 DNA is TGTGCCAGCAGTGAACGTCTAGCGGGATACAACGAGCAGTACTTC. Translated, it gives CASSERLAGYNEQYF.

This clone has a handful of counts. Other DNA sequences of this sample code for an identical CDR3. In DNA, the CDR3 is TGCGCCAGCAGCCCGGCGGGTGGCGGGGAGACCCAGTACTTC. This sequence encodes CASSPAGGGETQYF. The V gene is TRBV5-1, the J gene TRBJ2-5, with D perhaps TRBD2 (5 bases). Germline V lookup: CDR1 SGHRS, CDR2 YFSETQ. CDR3 size: 14 residues. V was pared by 4 bases and J by 5 bases, with 15 bases between.

The genes are TRBV10-3 and TRBJ2-1; 9 bases match TRBD2. With V trimmed by 0 bases and J by 2 bases, 2 bases remained unmatched. Germline V gene lookup returns CDR1 ENHRY and CDR2 SYGVKD. There are 16 residues in the CDR3. CDR3 residues: CAISESSGGTYNEQFF. The CDR3 region has the DNA TGTGCCATCAGTGAGTCTAGCGGGGGAACCTACAATGAGCAGTTCTTC.

The chain couples TRBV16 to TRBJ1-2; no definite D call. Trimming cost V 3 bases and J 2 bases, with 7 bases left between them. CDR1 and CDR2 from the germline V gene are KGHSY and FQNENV. The CDR3 runs 13 residues. CDR3 sequence (DNA): TGTGCCAGCAGCCACGAGTTCAACTATGGCTACACCTTC. This sequence encodes CASSHEFNYGYTF. Together with reference TRBV16 and TRBJ1-2, the CDR3 gives the full variable domain: GEEVAQTPKHLVRGEGQKAKLYCAPIKGHSYVFWYQQVLKNEFKFLISFQNENVFDETGMPKERFSAKCLPNSPCSLEIQATKLEDSAVYFCASSHEFNYGYTFGSGTRLTVV.

V is TRBV5-6 and J is TRBJ1-1; D is uncertain. This CDR3 spans 14 amino acids. Germline CDR1 and CDR2: SGHDT and YYEEEE. V was pared by 4 bases and J by 1 base, with 11 bases between. The CDR3 loop reads CASSLPFSNTEAFF. CDR3 in DNA: TGTGCCAGCAGCCTACCGTTTTCGAACACTGAAGCTTTCTTT.

The gene calls are TRBV25-1 and TRBJ2-5; TRBD2 agrees at 7 bases. The V gene end was trimmed by 4 bases and the J gene end by 4 bases; junction bases not matched to a gene: 9. The germline V gene has CDR1 MGHDK and CDR2 SYGVNS. The CDR3 has 15 amino acids. For the CDR3, the DNA is TGTGCCAGCAGTGGCCAGCCCGGGGGGAGAGAGACCCAGTACTTC. Amino acid sequence: CASSGQPGGRETQYF.

Comment on this clone: The sample carries other DNA sequences with the same CDR3. The chain has TRBV6-1 and TRBJ1-1; 12 bases are a match to TRBD1. The CDR3 spans 14 residues. V lost 7 bases, J lost 4 bases, and 4 bases stayed unmatched. The germline gives CDR1 MNHNS, CDR2 SASEGT. CDR3 sequence: CASTGTGGGTEAFF. The CDR3 DNA reads TGTGCCAGCACCGGGACAGGGGGCGGCACTGAAGCTTTCTTT.

The chain couples TRBV9 to TRBJ1-1; D not resolved. The CDR3 spans 15 residues. Looked up from germline, CDR1 is SGDLS and CDR2 is YYNGEE. The V end lost 4 bases, the J end lost 1 base, and 14 bases lay between the germline ends. In DNA form, the CDR3 reads TGTGCCAGCAGCCCCCGACGTCGGGAGAACACTGAAGCTTTCTTT. It yields the protein CASSPRRRENTEAFF.

This clone was found once. The same CDR3 also results from other DNA sequences found in this sample. The chain combines TRBV27 with TRBJ2-7; D ambiguous. This CDR3 contains 10 residues. Germline CDR1 reads MNHEY; CDR2 reads SMNVEV (reference sequence). Trimming removed 7 bases from V and 4 bases from J, with 5 bases in between. The CDR3 DNA reads as TGTGCCAGCACTACGTACGAGCAGTACTTC. This encodes CASTTYEQYF.

The chain combines TRBV6-1 with TRBJ1-6; D remains ambiguous. Germline lookup yields CDR1 MNHNS and CDR2 SASEGT. This CDR3 contains 13 residues. V was pared by 3 bases and J by 4 bases, with 4 bases between. For the CDR3, the DNA is TGTGCCAGCAGTGATATATATAATTCACCCCTCCACTTT. It translates to CASSDIYNSPLHF.

The chain links TRBV10-3 to TRBJ2-1; tentative D call: TRBD1 (6 bases). The CDR3 spans 15 residues. CDR1 is ENHRY and CDR2 is SYGVKD in the germline V gene. V was clipped by 0 bases and J by 7 bases, with 13 bases between them. The CDR3 DNA reads as TGTGCCATCAGTGAGTCGGGACAATATGGGAATGAGCAGTTCTTC. It encodes CAISESGQYGNEQFF.

The chain carries TRBV19 and TRBJ2-5; a weak D match, TRBD2 (7 bases). There are 16 residues in the CDR3. Germline-derived CDR1 and CDR2 are LNHDA and SQIVND (reference sequence). The V and J ends lost 3 bases and 4 bases respectively, with 18 bases between them. CDR3 DNA sequence: TGTGCCAGTAGTATCATCCACAGAAGGGGGGGAGAGACCCAGTACTTC. This sequence encodes CASSIIHRRGGETQYF.

The V and J genes are TRBV6-5 and TRBJ1-1; 8 bases match TRBD1. The CDR3 totals 13 residues. V was clipped by 7 bases and J by 5 bases; unmatched bases: 6. In germline, CDR1 is MNHEY, CDR2 SVGAGI. In nucleotides, the CDR3 is TGTGCCAGCACCGCAGGGGGCGCGACTGAAGCTTTCTTT. Translating gives CASTAGGATEAFF.

The V gene is TRBV5-1, the J gene TRBJ1-1; D unresolved. Germline V lookup: CDR1 SGHRS, CDR2 YFSETQ. This CDR3 has 16 residues. V dropped 0 bases and J dropped 0 bases, with 12 bases sitting between them. CDR3 DNA: TGCGCCAGCAGCTTGGTCGCGGGTAGCATGAACACTGAAGCTTTCTTT. Its protein is CASSLVAGSMNTEAFF.

This chain connects TRBV29-1 to TRBJ2-7, with 12 positions matching TRBD2. Looked up from germline, CDR1 is SQVTM and CDR2 is ANQGSEA. V was clipped by 7 bases and J by 5 bases; unmatched bases: 6. The CDR3 contains 13 residues. The CDR3 sequence: CSALTSGRNEQYF. The DNA for the CDR3 is TGCAGCGCCCTGACTAGCGGGAGAAACGAGCAGTACTTC.

This rearrangement joins TRBV14 to TRBJ1-3, with D unclear. Trimming stripped 3 bases from V and 10 bases from J, with 13 bases between. Germline CDR1 reads SGHDN; CDR2 reads FVKESK. The CDR3 loop spans 13 amino acids. Here the CDR3 reads CASSQTTLGTIYF. In DNA, the CDR3 is TGTGCCAGCAGCCAGACGACACTCGGTACCATATATTTT.